The 7 T cell receptor beta chains presented below share a single source sample, sequenced in a study of regulatory T cells in long-lasting Graves disease. The TCR beta library used iRepertoire HTBI primers with Arm-PCR amplification of CDR3. TCRdb analysed the multiplex PCR reads with MiXCR anew, one entry per CDR3 protein. The table records 400,000 to 500,000 distinct CDR3 sequences, over 20% of them present only once. Described time point: persistent/refractory GD, antithyroid drugs over 5 years with positive TRAb. The authors made the TCR library using RNA they extracted from PBMCs. The source material was peripheral blood mononuclear cells (PBMCs), sampled when the disease was refractory, from a patient treated with antithyroid drugs. The source of these receptors is a female donor with Graves disease.

To note about this clonotype: A much larger clonotype is one base distant, so this may be a read error. The chain combines TRBV7-2 with TRBJ1-1; 8 bases are a match to TRBD1. The germline V gene has CDR1 SGHTA and CDR2 FQGNSA. J was trimmed by 7 bases and V by 6 bases; bases with no gene match: 10. The CDR3 is made up of 14 amino acids. The CDR3 coding sequence is TGTGCCAGCAGACGAGACAGGGGTGGTATTGAAGCTTTCTTT. Encoded protein: CASRRDRGGIEAFF. The complete variable domain, with remaining parts taken from reference TRBV7-2 and TRBJ1-1, reads GAGVSQSPSNKVTEKGKDVELRCDPISGHTALYWYRQSLGQGLEFLIYFQGNSAPDKSGLPSDRFSAERTGGSVSTLTIQRTQQEDSAVYLCASRRDRGGIEAFFGQGTRLTVV.

This clonotype was counted a few times. This chain links TRBV7-9 with TRBJ1-3, with D uncertain. The CDR3 is made up of 15 amino acids. CDR1 and CDR2 (germline): SEHNR, FQNEAQ (reference sequence). V lost 1 base to trimming and J lost 0 bases, with 7 bases between them. The CDR3, as DNA: TGTGCCAGCAGCTTAGGGCCTTACTCTGGAAACACCATATATTTT. Protein sequence: CASSLGPYSGNTIYF. The variable domain in full, completed from reference TRBV7-9 and TRBJ1-3, reads DTGVSQNPRHKITKRGQNVTFRCDPISEHNRLYWYRQTLGQGPEFLTYFQNEAQLEKSRLLSDRFSAERPKGSFSTLEIQRTEQGDSAMYLCASSLGPYSGNTIYFGEGSWLTVV.

This clonotype was counted many times. V usage is TRBV6-1 and J usage is TRBJ1-1, with a weak D call TRBD1 (5 bases). This CDR3 has 13 amino acids. CDR1 and CDR2 from the germline V gene are MNHNS and SASEGT. V lost 11 bases, J lost 4 bases, and 17 bases lay in between. The CDR3 DNA reads as TGTGCCGGCCTCGGGGGGAGAGGCACTGAAGCTTTCTTT. This sequence encodes CAGLGGRGTEAFF.

The chain is built from TRBV7-2 and TRBJ2-3; D uncertain. Trimming took 2 bases from V and 2 from J, leaving 11 bases between them. In germline, CDR1 is SGHTA, CDR2 FQGNSA. The CDR3 sequence is 15 residues long. CDR3 in amino acids: CASSLFLRNTDTQYF. CDR3 bases: TGTGCCAGCAGCTTATTTTTGCGGAACACAGATACGCAGTATTTT.

A few counts support this clonotype. The rearrangement uses TRBV28 and TRBJ2-5; 11 nucleotides align to TRBD2. The germline CDR1 and CDR2 sequences are MDHEN and SYDVKM. The CDR3 contains 15 residues. J lost 14 bases, V lost 5 bases, and 16 bases had no gene match. The CDR3 region is CASSASGRPPRILYF. The CDR3 DNA sequence: TGTGCCAGCAGTGCTAGCGGGAGGCCTCCTCGCATCCTCTACTTC.

This clonotype has a single count. The genes are TRBV11-1 and TRBJ2-2; 7 bases are a match to TRBD2. Germline V gives CDR1 SGHAT, CDR2 FQDESV (reference sequence). The CDR3 has 17 amino acids. Germline trimming cut 6 bases from V and 5 bases from J; bases unmatched to any gene: 15. CDR3 region: CASRPEGGEHRTGELFF. In DNA form, the CDR3 reads TGTGCCAGCAGACCCGAGGGAGGGGAACATCGTACCGGGGAGCTGTTTTTT.

V and J are TRBV6-1 and TRBJ1-1; D gene unclear. The V gene lost 7 bases and the J gene lost 1 base, with 16 bases spanning the gap. Germline-derived CDR1 and CDR2 are MNHNS and SASEGT. The CDR3 length is 15 residues. The CDR3 coding sequence is TGTGCCAGCACCAACTCCCTCGGAGGGAACACTGAAGCTTTCTTT. This sequence encodes CASTNSLGGNTEAFF.